This is a list of T cell receptor beta chains from one sample in a study of CD8 T cells in ankylosing spondylitis. MiXCR, run by TCRdb on the 5' RACE reads, gives a single entry per CDR3 protein. The sample records fewer than 650,000 distinct CDR3 sequences, about 13% being singletons. Sample: blood, either unsorted or a sorted T cell fraction (not recorded which). These receptors all come from a male donor with ankylosing spondylitis. CDR3s include the opening cysteine and the closing phenylalanine or tryptophan. The order of the fields is CDR3 length, clone size, V gene, J gene, D gene, CDR3 DNA, CDR3 protein. D genes are given only for firm matches. Size values are once, few and many counts, or a class for expanded clones, and some rows have none.

length: 16; size: few; V: TRBV13; J: TRBJ2-7; D: TRBD2; DNA: TGTGCCAGCAGCCCAACCCCAGGCGGGAGGGCCTACGAGCAGTACTTC; CDR3: CASSPTPGGRAYEQYF
length: 12; size: .; V: TRBV3-1; J: TRBJ1-2; D: .; DNA: TGTGCCAGCAGCCAAGATCTCATACCTCCCACCTTC; CDR3: CASSQDLIPPTF
length: 15; size: .; V: TRBV25-1; J: TRBJ2-3; D: TRBD2; DNA: TGTGCCAGCAGTGATGGGGGGGACAGCACAGATACGCAGTATTTT; CDR3: CASSDGGDSTDTQYF
length: 19; size: few; V: TRBV15; J: TRBJ1-5; D: .; DNA: TGTGCCACCAGCAGTCCCGGGGAGGGGCGAAGTTATAGCAATCAGCCCCAGCATTTT; CDR3: CATSSPGEGRSYSNQPQHF
length: 16; size: .; V: TRBV7-9; J: TRBJ1-3; D: TRBD1; DNA: TGTGCCAGCAGCCTGAACAGGGGGCCAAATGGAAACACCATATATTTT; CDR3: CASSLNRGPNGNTIYF
length: 15; size: few; V: TRBV5-1; J: TRBJ2-1; D: .; DNA: TGCGCCAGCAGCTTGTGGCGCGGGGCCTACAATGAGCAGTTCTTC; CDR3: CASSLWRGAYNEQFF
length: 14; size: .; V: TRBV7-9; J: TRBJ1-2; D: TRBD1; DNA: TGTGCCAGCAGCCCAGGGACAGGGAATAGTGGCTACACCTTC; CDR3: CASSPGTGNSGYTF
length: 15; size: .; V: TRBV9; J: TRBJ2-1; D: TRBD1; DNA: TGTGCCAGCAGCCCTCGACAGGGTGGCTACAATGAGCAGTTCTTC; CDR3: CASSPRQGGYNEQFF
length: 16; size: .; V: TRBV7-2; J: TRBJ2-7; D: TRBD2; DNA: TGTGCCAGCAGCTTACGCGGGCTAGCGGGAGTCTACGAGCAGTACTTC; CDR3: CASSLRGLAGVYEQYF
length: 21; size: .; V: TRBV4-2; J: TRBJ2-1; D: TRBD2; DNA: TGTGCCAGCAGTCATTGGGGTCCGCACATAATTTCTAGCGGGAGTCGCAATGAGCAGTTCTTC; CDR3: CASSHWGPHIISSGSRNEQFF
length: 14; size: few; V: TRBV18; J: TRBJ2-1; D: .; DNA: TGTGCCAGCTCACGGGGGACACCCCCGGATGAGCAGTTCTTC; CDR3: CASSRGTPPDEQFF
length: 14; size: .; V: TRBV20-1; J: TRBJ2-5; D: TRBD2; DNA: TGCAGTGCTAGGAGCGGGACCGGCCAAGAGACCCAGTACTTC; CDR3: CSARSGTGQETQYF
length: 14; size: .; V: TRBV20-1; J: TRBJ1-1; D: TRBD1; DNA: TGCAGTGCAAGGGACGGGACAGGGTTCACTGAAGCTTTCTTT; CDR3: CSARDGTGFTEAFF
length: 14; size: few; V: TRBV18; J: TRBJ2-7; D: .; DNA: TGTGCCAGCTCACGAGCCCGCTCACAGAACGAGCAGTACTTC; CDR3: CASSRARSQNEQYF
length: 14; size: many; V: TRBV5-1; J: TRBJ2-2; D: TRBD1; DNA: TGCGCCAGCAGCTTTACAGGGGATACAGGGGAGCTGTTTTTT; CDR3: CASSFTGDTGELFF
length: 14; size: few; V: TRBV19; J: TRBJ2-3; D: TRBD2; DNA: TGTGCCAGTAGTATAAGCGGGACCACAGATACGCAGTATTTT; CDR3: CASSISGTTDTQYF
length: 13; size: .; V: TRBV20-1; J: TRBJ2-3; D: .; DNA: TGCAGTGCCATAGACCCAAGCACAGATACGCAGTATTTT; CDR3: CSAIDPSTDTQYF
length: 18; size: few; V: TRBV20-1; J: TRBJ1-6; D: .; DNA: TGCAGTGCTAGAGTTGACCAGGCCCCGTCGGGCTATAATTCACCCCTCCACTTT; CDR3: CSARVDQAPSGYNSPLHF
length: 16; size: many; V: TRBV5-1; J: TRBJ2-2; D: .; DNA: TGCGCCAGCAGCTTGGCCGGGACCCGAGGCACCGGGGAGCTGTTTTTT; CDR3: CASSLAGTRGTGELFF
length: 14; size: few; V: TRBV20-1; J: TRBJ2-2; D: TRBD2; DNA: TGCAGTGCCCCCGTGCGGGAGCACACCGGGGAGCTGTTTTTT; CDR3: CSAPVREHTGELFF
length: 14; size: .; V: TRBV6-1; J: TRBJ2-7; D: .; DNA: TGTGCCAGCAGTGAAGCGGGACTTACCTACGAGCAGTACTTC; CDR3: CASSEAGLTYEQYF
length: 12; size: many; V: TRBV12-3/TRBV12-4; J: TRBJ1-2; D: TRBD1; DNA: TGTGCCAGCAGTAATCCGGGACAGGGGAATTCCTTC; CDR3: CASSNPGQGNSF
length: 13; size: few; V: TRBV2; J: TRBJ1-6; D: .; DNA: TGTGCCATTGGGGCTTCCTATAATTCACCCCTCCACTTT; CDR3: CAIGASYNSPLHF
length: 16; size: few; V: TRBV5-1; J: TRBJ1-1; D: TRBD1; DNA: TGCGCCAGCAGCCTGTACGACAGGGGGTACAACACTGAAGCTTTCTTT; CDR3: CASSLYDRGYNTEAFF
length: 17; size: many; V: TRBV7-9; J: TRBJ2-2; D: TRBD2; DNA: TGTGCCAGCAGCTATAGCGGGGTGACCCTCAATGGCGGGGAGCTGTTTTTT; CDR3: CASSYSGVTLNGGELFF
length: 11; size: many; V: TRBV20-1; J: TRBJ1-2; D: .; DNA: TGCAGTGCTAGAGGACGGACCTCCTACACCTTC; CDR3: CSARGRTSYTF
length: 14; size: .; V: TRBV12-3/TRBV12-4; J: TRBJ2-7; D: .; DNA: TGTGCCAGCAGTTTCTCAGCTAGCTCCTACGAGCAGTACTTC; CDR3: CASSFSASSYEQYF
length: 13; size: many; V: TRBV3-1; J: TRBJ2-2; D: .; DNA: TGTGCCAGCAGCCAAGAAAGGGCTCGGGAGCTGTTTTTT; CDR3: CASSQERARELFF
length: 15; size: few; V: TRBV6-1; J: TRBJ1-6; D: .; DNA: TGTGCCAGCAGTGCCGTAGGGAAGGGAGGAACGGACCTCCACTTT; CDR3: CASSAVGKGGTDLHF
length: 16; size: few; V: TRBV24-1; J: TRBJ2-1; D: TRBD1; DNA: TGTGCCACCAGTGATTCGACAGGGGCCCTCTACAATGAGCAGTTCTTC; CDR3: CATSDSTGALYNEQFF
length: 16; size: few; V: TRBV2; J: TRBJ2-1; D: .; DNA: TGTGCCAGCAGTGAATTGGGGCCCAACCAGGTCGATGAGCAGTTCTTC; CDR3: CASSELGPNQVDEQFF
length: 13; size: .; V: TRBV20-1; J: TRBJ1-1; D: TRBD1; DNA: TGCAGTGCTAGAGGGACAGGAGCCACTGAAGCTTTCTTT; CDR3: CSARGTGATEAFF
length: 12; size: many; V: TRBV7-8; J: TRBJ2-7; D: .; DNA: TGTGCCAGCAGCTCTGGCGGAGTCGAGCAGTACTTC; CDR3: CASSSGGVEQYF
length: 14; size: .; V: TRBV11-3; J: TRBJ2-3; D: TRBD2; DNA: TGTGCCAGCAGCACACGGGCGGGAGAAGATACGCAGTATTTT; CDR3: CASSTRAGEDTQYF
length: 16; size: few; V: TRBV4-2; J: TRBJ2-7; D: .; DNA: TGTGCCAGCAGCCAAGAAATGGGGACACAGTACTACGAGCAGTACTTC; CDR3: CASSQEMGTQYYEQYF
length: 16; size: few; V: TRBV7-9; J: TRBJ1-3; D: TRBD1; DNA: TGTGCCAGCAGCTTAGGGGGGACAGGGTCTGGAAACACCATATATTTT; CDR3: CASSLGGTGSGNTIYF
length: 15; size: few; V: TRBV5-6; J: TRBJ1-6; D: .; DNA: TGTGCCAGCAGCCCCCGGGACTCCTATAATTCACCCCTCCACTTT; CDR3: CASSPRDSYNSPLHF
length: 12; size: .; V: TRBV6-6; J: TRBJ1-5; D: .; DNA: TGTGCCAGCACCACTGGGGCCCAGCCCCAGCATTTT; CDR3: CASTTGAQPQHF
length: 11; size: .; V: TRBV20-1; J: TRBJ2-1; D: .; DNA: TGCAGTGAATCTAAGGGCAATGAGCAGTTCTTC; CDR3: CSESKGNEQFF
length: 14; size: many; V: TRBV19; J: TRBJ2-5; D: TRBD1; DNA: TGTGCCAGTAGTGCGACAGGGGGATGGGAGACCCAGTACTTC; CDR3: CASSATGGWETQYF
length: 14; size: .; V: TRBV12-3/TRBV12-4; J: TRBJ1-5; D: .; DNA: TGTGCCAGCAGTTCCTGGACAGAAGGTCAGCCCCAGCATTTT; CDR3: CASSSWTEGQPQHF
length: 16; size: .; V: TRBV5-1; J: TRBJ1-4; D: .; DNA: TGCGCCAGCAGCTTGGTTTCGGGACGGCAAAATGAAAAACTGTTTTTT; CDR3: CASSLVSGRQNEKLFF
length: 16; size: .; V: TRBV7-2; J: TRBJ2-5; D: TRBD2; DNA: TGTGCCAGCAGCTTAGCGCGACTAGCGGTCCAAGAGACCCAGTACTTC; CDR3: CASSLARLAVQETQYF
length: 12; size: few; V: TRBV2; J: TRBJ2-1; D: .; DNA: TGTGCCAGCACCGAGCGGTACAATGAGCAGTTCTTC; CDR3: CASTERYNEQFF
length: 17; size: few; V: TRBV6-5; J: TRBJ2-2; D: .; DNA: TGTGCCAGCAGTTACTATCCAGGGGACACGAGCACCGGGGAGCTGTTTTTT; CDR3: CASSYYPGDTSTGELFF
length: 17; size: few; V: TRBV10-3; J: TRBJ2-7; D: TRBD2; DNA: TGTGCCATCAGTAGGACTAGCGGGTCCCCTTTCTCCTACGAGCAGTACTTC; CDR3: CAISRTSGSPFSYEQYF
length: 13; size: .; V: TRBV20-1; J: TRBJ1-2; D: .; DNA: TGCAGTGCTATTGTGGGGACTAACTATGGCTACACCTTC; CDR3: CSAIVGTNYGYTF
length: 15; size: few; V: TRBV20-1; J: TRBJ2-5; D: TRBD1; DNA: TGCAGTGCTAGGAACCCGACAGGGTTAGGAGAGACCCAGTACTTC; CDR3: CSARNPTGLGETQYF
length: 16; size: few; V: TRBV20-1; J: TRBJ1-6; D: TRBD1; DNA: TGCAGTGCTGGCCCAAAAACAGGGGGCTCAGATTCACCCCTCCACTTT; CDR3: CSAGPKTGGSDSPLHF
length: 14; size: few; V: TRBV5-5; J: TRBJ2-3; D: .; DNA: TGTGCCAGCAGCTTGGAACCTAACACAGATACGCAGTATTTT; CDR3: CASSLEPNTDTQYF
length: 16; size: .; V: TRBV7-2; J: TRBJ1-2; D: .; DNA: TGTGCCAGCAGCTTAAACGGCGGGATTAGTAAGTTCGGCTACACCTTC; CDR3: CASSLNGGISKFGYTF
length: 13; size: .; V: TRBV19; J: TRBJ1-5; D: .; DNA: TGTGCCAGTAGTTACAGAGTCAATCAGCCCCAGCATTTT; CDR3: CASSYRVNQPQHF
length: 14; size: .; V: TRBV25-1; J: TRBJ1-6; D: TRBD1; DNA: TGTGCCAGCAGTGTGGGGACAGGGGTTTCACCCCTCCACTTT; CDR3: CASSVGTGVSPLHF
length: 18; size: .; V: TRBV11-1; J: TRBJ1-4; D: .; DNA: TGTGCCAGCAGCTACCATTATGAGTCCCCCGTTGATAGTGAAAAACTGTTTTTT; CDR3: CASSYHYESPVDSEKLFF
length: 15; size: .; V: TRBV5-1; J: TRBJ2-1; D: TRBD2; DNA: TGCGCCAGCAGCTTGCTGATAGCGGGAGGGAGTGAGCAGTTCTTC; CDR3: CASSLLIAGGSEQFF
length: 14; size: .; V: TRBV14; J: TRBJ1-1; D: .; DNA: TGTGCCAGCAGCCGAGGACAGATGCGGACTGAAGCTTTCTTT; CDR3: CASSRGQMRTEAFF
length: 17; size: many; V: TRBV5-1; J: TRBJ1-2; D: .; DNA: TGCGCCAGCAGCTTGAGGTATGCGGACCCCACGGGCTATGGCTACACCTTC; CDR3: CASSLRYADPTGYGYTF